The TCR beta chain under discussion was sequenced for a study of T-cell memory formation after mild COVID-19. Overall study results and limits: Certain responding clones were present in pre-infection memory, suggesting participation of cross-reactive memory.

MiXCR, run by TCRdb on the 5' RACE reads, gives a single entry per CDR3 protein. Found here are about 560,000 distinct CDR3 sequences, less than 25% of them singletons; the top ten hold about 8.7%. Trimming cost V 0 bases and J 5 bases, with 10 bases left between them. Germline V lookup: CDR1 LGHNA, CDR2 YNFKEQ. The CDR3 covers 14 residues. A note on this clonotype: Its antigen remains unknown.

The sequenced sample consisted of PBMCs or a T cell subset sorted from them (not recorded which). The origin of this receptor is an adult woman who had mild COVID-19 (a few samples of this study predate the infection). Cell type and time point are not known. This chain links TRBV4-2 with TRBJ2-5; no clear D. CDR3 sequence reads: CASSQDTNMETQYF. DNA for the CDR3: TGTGCCAGCAGCCAAGATACCAATATGGAGACCCAGTACTTC.